The 6 T cell receptor beta chains below come from one sample, sequenced in a study of Ad26.COV2.S vaccination and SARS-CoV-2 variants. The method was immunoSEQ multiplex PCR; TCRdb's version includes in-frame clones alone and lacks a portion of them. The table lists roughly 300,000 clones, about 88% of them singletons. This sample's treatment: about 20 received Ad26.COV2.S at low or high dose, single or two shots; 5 received placebo; per-sample allocation not given. The samples date from day 63 after the first vaccine or placebo injection. The starting material was peripheral blood, obtained in a trial of Ad26.COV2.S vaccine versus placebo. The receptors shown here come from a person between 18 and 60 years old who received the Ad26.COV2.S COVID-19 vaccine or a placebo.

This chain joins TRBV30 and TRBJ1-5; 10 nucleotides line up with TRBD1. From germline, CDR1 is GTSNPN and CDR2 SVGIG (reference sequence). The junction had 7 bases not matched to a gene; V was cut back by 3 bases and J by 5 bases. The CDR3 covers 15 residues. CDR3 DNA sequence: TGTGCCTGGAGGAGGGCGGGGACAGGGGATCAGCCCCAGCATTTT. Protein sequence: CAWRRAGTGDQPQHF.

The chain couples TRBV28 to TRBJ1-4; maybe TRBD1 (5 bases). CDR1 is MDHEN and CDR2 is SYDVKM in the germline V gene. The CDR3 is made up of 14 amino acids. V gave up 5 bases and J gave up 10 bases, with 17 bases separating them. The CDR3: CASSRTSSPRKLFF. DNA of the CDR3: TGTGCCAGCAGTCGGACATCATCCCCACGAAAACTGTTTTTT.

The gene calls are TRBV29-1 and TRBJ2-2; 11 bases are shared with TRBD2. The V segment lost 1 base and the J segment 0 bases; nucleotides outside the gene matches: 19. Germline-derived CDR1 and CDR2 are SQVTM and ANQGSEA. The length of the CDR3 is 22 residues. CDR3 in DNA: TGCAGCGTTGAAGGATCTAGGAGGCTAGCGGGAGGAAGGAGCCCGAACACCGGGGAGCTGTTTTTT. This encodes CSVEGSRRLAGGRSPNTGELFF.

The chain combines TRBV9 with TRBJ2-5; D is tentatively TRBD1 or TRBD2 (5 bases each). The CDR3 is 17 amino acids. The germline V gene encodes CDR1 SGDLS and CDR2 YYNGEE. Trimming shortened V by 0 bases and J by 2 bases, and 17 bases separated the two germline ends. CDR3 DNA sequence: TGTGCCAGCAGCGTAGCGGCAGGGACGAACGCTCAAGAGACCCAGTACTTC. Protein product: CASSVAAGTNAQETQYF.

The V and J genes are TRBV10-3 and TRBJ1-3, with 7 bases fitting TRBD1. Germline values: CDR1 ENHRY, CDR2 SYGVKD. Germline trimming cut 8 bases from V and 0 bases from J; bases unmatched to any gene: 10. The length of the CDR3 is 16 residues. CDR3 in DNA: TGTGCCATCGCGGGGGACAGAACCCTCTCTGGAAACACCATATATTTT. Translating it yields CAIAGDRTLSGNTIYF.

CDR3 in amino acids: CASGERAASTDTQYF. In DNA form, the CDR3 reads TGCGCCAGTGGGGAGAGGGCAGCCAGCACAGATACGCAGTATTTT. V gene TRBV5-1 combines with J gene TRBJ2-3; possible D gene TRBD2, 5 bases. CDR1 is SGHRS, CDR2 YFSETQ, per germline. The CDR3 has 15 amino acids. V was pared by 8 bases and J by 0 bases, with 16 bases between.